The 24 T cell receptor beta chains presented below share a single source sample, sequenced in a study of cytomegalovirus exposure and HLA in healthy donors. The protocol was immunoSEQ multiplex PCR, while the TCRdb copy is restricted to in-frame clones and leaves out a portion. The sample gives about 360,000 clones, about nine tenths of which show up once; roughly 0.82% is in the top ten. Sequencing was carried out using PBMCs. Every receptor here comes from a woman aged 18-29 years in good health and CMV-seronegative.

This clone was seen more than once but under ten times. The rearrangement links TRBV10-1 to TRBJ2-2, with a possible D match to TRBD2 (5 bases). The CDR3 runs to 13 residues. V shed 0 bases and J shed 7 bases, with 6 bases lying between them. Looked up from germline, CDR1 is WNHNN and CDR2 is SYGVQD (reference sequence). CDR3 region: CASSESRVGELFF. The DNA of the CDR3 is TGCGCCAGCAGTGAGTCGCGGGTCGGGGAGCTGTTTTTT.

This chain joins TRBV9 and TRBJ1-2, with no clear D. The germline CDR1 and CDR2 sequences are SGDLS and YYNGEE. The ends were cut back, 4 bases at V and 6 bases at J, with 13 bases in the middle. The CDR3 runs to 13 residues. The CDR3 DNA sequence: TGTGCCAGCAGCCCTCAACAGAGCCATGGCTACACCTTC. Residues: CASSPQQSHGYTF.

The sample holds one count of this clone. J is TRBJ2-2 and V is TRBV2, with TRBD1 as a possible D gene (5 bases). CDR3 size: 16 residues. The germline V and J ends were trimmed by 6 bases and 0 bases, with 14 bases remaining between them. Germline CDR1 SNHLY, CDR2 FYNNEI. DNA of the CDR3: TGTGCCAGCAGGGGGCTCCGGGCCCCGAACACCGGGGAGCTGTTTTTT. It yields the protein CASRGLRAPNTGELFF.

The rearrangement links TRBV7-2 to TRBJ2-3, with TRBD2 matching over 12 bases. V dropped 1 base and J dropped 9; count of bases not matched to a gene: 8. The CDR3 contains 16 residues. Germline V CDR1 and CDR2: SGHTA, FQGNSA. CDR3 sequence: CASSLVKTSGRGTQYF. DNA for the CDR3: TGTGCCAGCAGCTTAGTCAAGACTAGCGGGAGAGGGACGCAGTATTTT.

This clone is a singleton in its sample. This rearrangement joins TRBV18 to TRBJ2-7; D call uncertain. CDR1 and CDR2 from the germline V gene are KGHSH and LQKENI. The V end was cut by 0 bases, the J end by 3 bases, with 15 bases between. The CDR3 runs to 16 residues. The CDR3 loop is CASSPPEGETVYEQYF. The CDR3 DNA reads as TGTGCCAGCTCACCACCGGAAGGTGAAACAGTCTACGAGCAGTACTTC.

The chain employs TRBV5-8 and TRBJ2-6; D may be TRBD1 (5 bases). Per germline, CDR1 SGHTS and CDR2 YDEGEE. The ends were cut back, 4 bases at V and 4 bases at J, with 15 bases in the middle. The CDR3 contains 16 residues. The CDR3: CASSTGANFGANVLTF. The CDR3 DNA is TGTGCCAGCAGCACTGGGGCGAACTTCGGGGCCAACGTCCTGACTTTC.

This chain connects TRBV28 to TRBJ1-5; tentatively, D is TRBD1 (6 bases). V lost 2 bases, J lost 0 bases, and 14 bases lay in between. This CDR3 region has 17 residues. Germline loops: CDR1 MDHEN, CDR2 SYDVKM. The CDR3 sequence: CASSLRGAVSSNQPQHF. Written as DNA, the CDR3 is TGTGCCAGCAGTTTACGGGGGGCGGTAAGTAGCAATCAGCCCCAGCATTTT.

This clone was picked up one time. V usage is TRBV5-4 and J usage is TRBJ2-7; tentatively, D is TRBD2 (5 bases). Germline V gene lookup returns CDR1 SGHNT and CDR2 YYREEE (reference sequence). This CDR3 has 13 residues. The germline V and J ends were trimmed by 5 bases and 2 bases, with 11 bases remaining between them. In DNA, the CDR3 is TGTGCCAGCAGTGTTGCGGGTGCCTACGAGCAGTACTTC. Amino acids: CASSVAGAYEQYF.

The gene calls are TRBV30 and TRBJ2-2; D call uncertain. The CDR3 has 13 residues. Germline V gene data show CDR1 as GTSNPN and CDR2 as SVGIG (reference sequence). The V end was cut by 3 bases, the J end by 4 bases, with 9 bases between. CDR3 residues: CAWRRSSTGELFF. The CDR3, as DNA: TGTGCCTGGAGGCGGTCATCCACCGGGGAGCTGTTTTTT.

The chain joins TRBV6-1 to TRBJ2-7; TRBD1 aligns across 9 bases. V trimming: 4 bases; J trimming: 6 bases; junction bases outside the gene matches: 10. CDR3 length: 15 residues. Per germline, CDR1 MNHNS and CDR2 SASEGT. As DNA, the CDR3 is TGTGCCAGCAGTGGGGGGGGGACAGGGTCCCTCGAGCAGTACTTC. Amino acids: CASSGGGTGSLEQYF.

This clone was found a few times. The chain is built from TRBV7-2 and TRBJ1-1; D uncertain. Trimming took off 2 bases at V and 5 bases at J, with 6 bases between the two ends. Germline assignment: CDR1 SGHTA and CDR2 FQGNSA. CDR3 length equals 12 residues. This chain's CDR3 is CASSLIGTEAFF. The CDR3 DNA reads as TGTGCCAGCAGCTTAATCGGGACTGAAGCTTTCTTT.

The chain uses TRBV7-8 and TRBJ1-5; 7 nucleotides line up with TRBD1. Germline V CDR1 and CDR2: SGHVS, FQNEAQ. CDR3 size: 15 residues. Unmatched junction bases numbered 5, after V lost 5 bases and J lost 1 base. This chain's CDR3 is CASSIDRVSNQPQHF. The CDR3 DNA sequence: TGTGCCAGCAGCATTGACAGGGTGAGCAATCAGCCCCAGCATTTT.

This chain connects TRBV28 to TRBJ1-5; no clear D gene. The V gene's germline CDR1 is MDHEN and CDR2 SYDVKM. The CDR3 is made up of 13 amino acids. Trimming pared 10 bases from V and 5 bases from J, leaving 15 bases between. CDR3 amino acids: CATRVTPDQPQHF. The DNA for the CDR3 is TGTGCCACGCGGGTGACACCAGATCAGCCCCAGCATTTT. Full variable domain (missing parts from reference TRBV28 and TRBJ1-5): DVKVTQSSRYLVKRTGEKVFLECVQDMDHENMFWYRQDPGLGLRLIYFSYDVKMKEKGDIPEGYSVSREKKERFSLILESASTNQTSMYLCATRVTPDQPQHFGDGTRLSIL.

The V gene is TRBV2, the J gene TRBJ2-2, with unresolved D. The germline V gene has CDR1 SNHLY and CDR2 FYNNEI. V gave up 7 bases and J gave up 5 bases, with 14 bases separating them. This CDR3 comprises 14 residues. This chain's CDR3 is CASNGAGATGELFF. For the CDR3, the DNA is TGTGCCAGCAATGGAGCAGGAGCTACCGGGGAGCTGTTTTTT.

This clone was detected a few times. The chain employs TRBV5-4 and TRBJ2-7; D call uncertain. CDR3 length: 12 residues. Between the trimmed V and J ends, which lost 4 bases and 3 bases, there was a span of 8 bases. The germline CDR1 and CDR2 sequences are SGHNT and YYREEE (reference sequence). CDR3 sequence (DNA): TGTGCCAGCAGCCAGAGAGGCTACGAGCAGTACTTC. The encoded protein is CASSQRGYEQYF. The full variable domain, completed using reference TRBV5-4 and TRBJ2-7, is ETGVTQSPTHLIKTRGQQVTLRCSSQSGHNTVSWYQQALGQGPQFIFQYYREEENGRGNFPPRFSGLQFPNYSSELNVNALELDDSALYLCASSQRGYEQYFGPGTRLTVT.

The CDR3: CASSYGTGGYTGELFF. The CDR3 nucleotides read TGTGCCAGCAGTTACGGGACAGGGGGCTACACCGGGGAGCTGTTTTTT. The chain uses TRBV6-5 and TRBJ2-2, with 12 bases fitting TRBD1. This CDR3 spans 16 amino acids. Germline-derived CDR1 and CDR2 are MNHEY and SVGAGI. V shed 2 bases and J 3 bases; nucleotides not matched to a gene: 1.

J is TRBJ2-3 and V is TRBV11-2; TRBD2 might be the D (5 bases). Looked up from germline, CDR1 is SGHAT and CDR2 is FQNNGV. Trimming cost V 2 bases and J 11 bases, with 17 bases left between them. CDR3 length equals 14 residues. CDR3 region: CASSLSDFPEGQYF. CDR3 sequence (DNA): TGTGCCAGCAGCTTATCGGACTTCCCAGAGGGGCAGTATTTT.

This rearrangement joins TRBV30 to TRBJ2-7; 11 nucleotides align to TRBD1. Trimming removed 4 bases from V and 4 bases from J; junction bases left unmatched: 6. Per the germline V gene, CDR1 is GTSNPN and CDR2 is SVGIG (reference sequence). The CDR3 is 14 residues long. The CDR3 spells CAWTFGQGAYEQYF. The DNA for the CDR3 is TGTGCCTGGACCTTCGGACAGGGGGCGTACGAGCAGTACTTC.

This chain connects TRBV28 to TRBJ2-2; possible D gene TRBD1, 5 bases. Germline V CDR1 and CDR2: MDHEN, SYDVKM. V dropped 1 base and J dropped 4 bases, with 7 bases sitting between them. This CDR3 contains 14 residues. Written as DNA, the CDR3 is TGTGCCAGCAGTTTATCAGGGATCACCGGGGAGCTGTTTTTT. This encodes CASSLSGITGELFF.

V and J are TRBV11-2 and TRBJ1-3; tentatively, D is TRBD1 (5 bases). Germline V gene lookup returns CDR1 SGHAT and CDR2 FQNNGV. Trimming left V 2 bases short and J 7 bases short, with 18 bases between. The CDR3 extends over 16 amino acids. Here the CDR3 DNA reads TGTGCCAGCAGCTTAATTCCCCGGGGGATAGACAACACCATATATTTT. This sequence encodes CASSLIPRGIDNTIYF.

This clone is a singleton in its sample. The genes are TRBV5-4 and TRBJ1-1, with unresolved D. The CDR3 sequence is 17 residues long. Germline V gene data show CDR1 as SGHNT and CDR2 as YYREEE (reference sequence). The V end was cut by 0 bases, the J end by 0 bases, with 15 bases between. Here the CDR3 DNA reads TGTGCCAGCAGCTTGGCCGGGGTCTCCTTTCTGAACACTGAAGCTTTCTTT. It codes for CASSLAGVSFLNTEAFF.

The CDR3 bases are TGTGCCAGCAGCTTAGATTCGGTTGTCCTCTACGAGCAGTACTTC. The encoded protein is CASSLDSVVLYEQYF. The chain carries TRBV11-2 and TRBJ2-7; no reliable D call. This CDR3 is built from 15 residues. Trimming cost V 0 bases and J 3 bases, with 12 bases left between them. CDR1 is SGHAT and CDR2 is FQNNGV in the germline V gene. Full variable domain (remainder filled in from reference TRBV11-2 and TRBJ2-7): EAGVAQSPRYKIIEKRQSVAFWCNPISGHATLYWYQQILGQGPKLLIQFQNNGVVDDSQLPKDRFSAERLKGVDSTLKIQPAKLEDSAVYLCASSLDSVVLYEQYFGPGTRLTVT.

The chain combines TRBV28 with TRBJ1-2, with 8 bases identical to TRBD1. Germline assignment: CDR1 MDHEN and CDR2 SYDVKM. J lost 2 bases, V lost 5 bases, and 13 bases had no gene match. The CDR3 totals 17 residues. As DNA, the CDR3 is TGTGCCAGCAGTAAAAGGACAGGGAGGCGAGTGAACTATGGCTACACCTTC. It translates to CASSKRTGRRVNYGYTF.

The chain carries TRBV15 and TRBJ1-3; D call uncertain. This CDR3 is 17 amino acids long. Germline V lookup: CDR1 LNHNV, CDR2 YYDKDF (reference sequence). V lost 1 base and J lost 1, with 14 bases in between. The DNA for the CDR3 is TGTGCCACCAGCAGAGGCGGCCTACGGAATTCTGGAAACACCATATATTTT. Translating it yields CATSRGGLRNSGNTIYF.